This TCR beta chain was sequenced for a study of T cell responses to AZD1222 COVID-19 vaccine. Turning to the study itself: Pooled in the analysis were second doses at about 4 or about 12 weeks. Overall study results and limits: A mostly white British donor set with more females was recruited, and clonal diversity was possibly underestimated. Vaccination with two AZD1222 doses was followed by a rise in Spike-specific TCR breadth and depth.

J gave up 4 bases and V 2 bases, and 9 bases lay outside the gene matches. Germline assignment: CDR1 MDHEN and CDR2 SYDVKM. The CDR3 spans 16 residues. The repertoire was sequenced with immunoSEQ multiplex PCR; TCRdb's copy has only in-frame clones and lacks some. The repertoire consists of 100,000 or so clones, with roughly 84% occurring once and the leading ten covering around 1.5%. In the case of this clone: Its antigen is still unknown.

The chain employs TRBV28 and TRBJ2-7; 9 positions match TRBD2. The origin of this receptor is an adult in good health. The starting material was peripheral blood, obtained on day 0 of AZD1222 vaccination. The chain's CDR3 is CASSLQTGTSRYEQYF. The CDR3 nucleotides are TGTGCCAGCAGTTTACAAACCGGGACTAGCAGGTACGAGCAGTACTTC.